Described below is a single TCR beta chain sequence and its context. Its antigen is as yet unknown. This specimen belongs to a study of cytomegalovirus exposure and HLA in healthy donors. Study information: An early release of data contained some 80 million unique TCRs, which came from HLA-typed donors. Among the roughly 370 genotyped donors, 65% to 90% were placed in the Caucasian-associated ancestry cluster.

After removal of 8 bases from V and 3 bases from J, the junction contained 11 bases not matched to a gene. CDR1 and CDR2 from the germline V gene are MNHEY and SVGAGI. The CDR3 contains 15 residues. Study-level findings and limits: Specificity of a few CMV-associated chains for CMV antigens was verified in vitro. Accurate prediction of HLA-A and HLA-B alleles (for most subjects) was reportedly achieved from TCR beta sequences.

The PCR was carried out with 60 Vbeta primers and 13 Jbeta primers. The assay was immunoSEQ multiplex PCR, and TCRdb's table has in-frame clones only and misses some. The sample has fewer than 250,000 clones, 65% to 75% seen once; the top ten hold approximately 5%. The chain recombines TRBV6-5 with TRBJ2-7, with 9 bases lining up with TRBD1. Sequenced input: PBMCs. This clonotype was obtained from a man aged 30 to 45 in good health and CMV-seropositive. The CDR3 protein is CASEWDRAEDYEQYF. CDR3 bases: TGTGCCAGCGAGTGGGACAGGGCCGAAGACTACGAGCAGTACTTC.